A single sample gave rise to the 32 T cell receptor beta chains below, sequenced in a study of vaccination and CD4 T cells after COVID-19. Oncomine TCR Beta short-read sequencing was applied to DNA from cultured CD4+ T cells. Genomic DNA was drawn out of CD4+ T cells grown in culture. TCRdb analysed the PCR reads with MiXCR anew, one entry per CDR3 protein. The sample holds about 10,000 distinct CDR3 sequences, about 35% seen once. No antigen has been assigned to these receptors. Noted treatment: approximately nine-day PBMC culture with coronavirus spike peptide pools or control peptides (ViraFEST assay). Ahead of the COVID-19 pandemic (2011-2018), the CD4+ T cells of the unexposed donor were collected. Material: CD4+ T cells from blood, cultured in vitro. All receptors come from a human donor in good health.

This clonotype showed up just a few times. J is TRBJ2-1 and V is TRBV19, with a tentative D call TRBD2 (5 bases). The ends were cut back, 0 bases at V and 9 bases at J, with 9 bases in the middle. The CDR3 has 13 amino acids. Germline CDR1 LNHDA, CDR2 SQIVND (reference sequence). This CDR3 is CASSIDDRGEQFF. DNA of the CDR3: TGTGCCAGTAGTATAGATGACCGGGGTGAGCAGTTCTTC.

This clonotype was detected only a few times. This rearrangement joins TRBV20-1 to TRBJ1-5; D may be TRBD1 (5 bases). Germline V CDR1 and CDR2: DFQATT, SNEGSKA (reference sequence). The CDR3 spans 12 residues. V gave up 7 bases and J gave up 5 bases, with 12 bases separating them. Written as DNA, the CDR3 is TGCAGTGGCGTGGGGGGGGATCAGCCCCAGCATTTT. This sequence encodes CSGVGGDQPQHF.

This clonotype was counted only a few times. The rearrangement joins TRBV7-2 to TRBJ2-1, with TRBD2 identical over 14 bases. Germline-derived CDR1 and CDR2 are SGHTA and FQGNSA. The J segment lost 13 bases and the V segment lost 1 base, leaving 12 bases of the junction unmatched. The CDR3 spans 17 residues. The CDR3 spells CASSLVPTGLAGADQFF. The DNA of the CDR3 is TGTGCCAGCAGCTTAGTCCCGACGGGACTAGCGGGAGCCGATCAGTTCTTC.

This clonotype was recorded once. V gene TRBV2 combines with J gene TRBJ2-1, with D possibly matching TRBD2 (5 bases). This CDR3 spans 15 amino acids. V lost 6 bases, J lost 9 bases, and 21 bases lay in between. Germline V gene data show CDR1 as SNHLY and CDR2 as FYNNEI. The CDR3 here is CASRDVGVTSAEQFF. The CDR3 DNA reads as TGTGCCAGCAGGGATGTCGGGGTGACGTCGGCTGAGCAGTTCTTC.

This chain links TRBV27 with TRBJ1-6; D is uncertain. This CDR3 comprises 15 residues. The V and J ends lost 5 bases and 5 bases respectively, with 13 bases between them. From germline, CDR1 is MNHEY and CDR2 SMNVEV (reference sequence). The CDR3 nucleotides are TGTGCCAGCAGTCTCGGCGGTCGAAATAATTCACCCCTCCACTTT. Protein sequence: CASSLGGRNNSPLHF.

This clonotype was found a few times. J is TRBJ1-5 and V is TRBV6-1; tentatively, D is TRBD1 (6 bases). V was shortened by 2 bases and J by 5 bases, with 7 bases between the two germline ends. Germline V CDR1 and CDR2: MNHNS, SASEGT. The CDR3 covers 13 residues. CDR3 region: CASSESGDQPQHF. Here the CDR3 DNA reads TGTGCCAGCAGTGAATCAGGGGATCAGCCCCAGCATTTT.

The chain joins TRBV6-5 to TRBJ2-3; no definite D call. Trimming stripped 0 bases from V and 0 bases from J, with 10 bases between. The CDR3 has 16 amino acids. Germline CDR1 reads MNHEY; CDR2 reads SVGAGI. The CDR3 DNA is TGTGCCAGCAGTTACTCGTCCGACGCTAGCACAGATACGCAGTATTTT. Translation: CASSYSSDASTDTQYF.

Turning to this clonotype: The junction and the germline gene differ at one end; a read error may be behind it. This chain links TRBV7-7 with TRBJ2-1, with TRBD1 matching 7 bases. Germline V gene data show CDR1 as SSHAT and CDR2 as FNYEAQ (reference sequence). The CDR3 runs 15 residues. CDR3 protein: CASSQTGSSYNEQFF. CDR3 sequence (DNA): TGTGCTAGCAGCCAGACAGGGTCCTCCTACAATGAGCAGTTCTTC.

V usage is TRBV7-6 and J usage is TRBJ2-4; possibly TRBD2 for D (5 bases). CDR1 and CDR2 from the germline V gene are SGHVS and FNYEAQ. Trimming took off 1 base at V and 6 bases at J, with 7 bases between the two ends. CDR3 length: 13 amino acids. Here the CDR3 reads CASSLGEGNIQYF. The CDR3 coding sequence is TGTGCCAGCAGCTTAGGCGAGGGAAACATTCAGTACTTC.

This chain uses TRBV20-1 with TRBJ2-7, with unresolved D. Trimming cost V 4 bases and J 3 bases, with 7 bases left between them. This CDR3 spans 11 amino acids. CDR1 is DFQATT, CDR2 SNEGSKA, per germline (reference sequence). CDR3: CSATDDYEQYF. In DNA, the CDR3 is TGCAGTGCTACCGATGACTACGAGCAGTACTTC.

This clonotype was seen more than once but under ten times. The chain has TRBV20-1 and TRBJ2-3; D ambiguous. Trimming removed 5 bases from V and 2 bases from J, with 17 bases in between. CDR1 is DFQATT, CDR2 SNEGSKA, per germline (reference sequence). The CDR3 has 15 residues. The CDR3 DNA follows: TGCAGTGCTCACCCACCTTTAGTAAACACAGATACGCAGTATTTT. Amino acid sequence: CSAHPPLVNTDTQYF.

V usage is TRBV6-1 and J usage is TRBJ2-7; 7 positions match TRBD1. The J segment lost 6 bases and the V segment lost 4 bases, leaving 6 bases of the junction unmatched. Germline assignment: CDR1 MNHNS and CDR2 SASEGT. This CDR3 spans 13 amino acids. For the CDR3, the DNA is TGTGCCAGCAGTGGAGTAGGGGGCGGCGAGCAGTACTTC. Its translation is CASSGVGGGEQYF.

The V gene is TRBV27, the J gene TRBJ1-6; 7 nucleotides align to TRBD1. The V gene's germline CDR1 is MNHEY and CDR2 SMNVEV (reference sequence). The CDR3 totals 15 residues. The ends lost 5 bases at V and 2 bases at J; junction bases unmatched: 3. The CDR3 DNA sequence: TGTGCCAGCAGTCTGGGACAGCCCTATAATTCACCCCTCCACTTT. It is translated as CASSLGQPYNSPLHF.

The V and J genes are TRBV24-1 and TRBJ2-4, with no clear D. The length of the CDR3 is 15 residues. Germline loops: CDR1 KGHDR, CDR2 SFDVKD. Trimming removed 3 bases from V and 0 bases from J, with 8 bases in between. CDR3 residues: CATSDPKKAKNIQYF. The CDR3 DNA reads as TGTGCCACCAGTGATCCCAAGAAAGCCAAAAACATTCAGTACTTC.

This clonotype was seen a handful of times. The chain is built from TRBV11-2 and TRBJ1-5; unclear D gene. CDR3 size: 15 residues. V gave up 2 bases and J gave up 7 bases, with 15 bases separating them. Germline CDR1 reads SGHAT; CDR2 reads FQNNGV. The CDR3 protein is CASSLIGRYGQPQHF. As DNA, the CDR3 is TGTGCCAGCAGCTTAATCGGAAGGTACGGGCAGCCCCAGCATTTT.

This clonotype was seen only a few times. This rearrangement joins TRBV7-8 to TRBJ1-1, with TRBD1 identical over 8 bases. CDR1 SGHVS and CDR2 FQNEAQ come from the germline V gene. The CDR3 has 17 amino acids. V lost 6 bases, J lost 5 bases, and 17 bases stayed unmatched. The CDR3 region is CASSQGQHQTGVTEAFF. Here the CDR3 DNA reads TGTGCCAGCAGTCAGGGGCAGCATCAGACAGGGGTGACTGAAGCTTTCTTT.

This clonotype is labeled as large. V and J are TRBV27 and TRBJ2-2; D possibly corresponds to TRBD1 (6 bases). V dropped 7 bases and J dropped 4 bases, with 13 bases sitting between them. The germline V gene has CDR1 MNHEY and CDR2 SMNVEV (reference sequence). The CDR3 has 14 amino acids. CDR3 amino acids: CASKIQGGTGELFF. Written as DNA, the CDR3 is TGTGCCAGCAAGATCCAAGGGGGCACCGGGGAGCTGTTTTTT.

V is TRBV28 and J is TRBJ2-2; D possibly matches TRBD1 or TRBD2 (5 bases each). CDR1 MDHEN and CDR2 SYDVKM come from the germline V gene. V was shortened by 4 bases and J by 2 bases, with 8 bases between the two germline ends. The CDR3 runs to 14 residues. The CDR3, as DNA: TGTGCCAGCAGTTCGGGACCCAACACCGGGGAGCTGTTTTTT. Translation: CASSSGPNTGELFF.

The CDR3 here is CASSLLPSAEQFF. The CDR3 DNA reads TGTGCCAGCAGCCTCCTACCTAGCGCTGAGCAGTTCTTC. The chain combines TRBV7-3 with TRBJ2-1, with D perhaps matching TRBD2 (6 bases). The CDR3 contains 13 residues. Looked up from germline, CDR1 is SGHTA and CDR2 is FQGTGA. The V gene lost 5 bases and the J gene lost 9 bases, with 14 bases spanning the gap.

V gene TRBV19 combines with J gene TRBJ2-7; D remains ambiguous. This CDR3 is 13 amino acids long. CDR1 is LNHDA, CDR2 SQIVND, per germline (reference sequence). V was trimmed by 2 bases and J by 4 bases, leaving 9 bases between them. The CDR3 protein is CASSISVSYEQYF. The CDR3 coding sequence is TGTGCCAGTAGTATATCCGTTTCTTACGAGCAGTACTTC.

This clonotype has a handful of counts. J is TRBJ2-7 and V is TRBV11-2, with D tentatively TRBD2 (6 bases). Trimming shortened V by 5 bases and J by 0 bases, and 14 bases separated the two germline ends. The CDR3 runs 15 residues. CDR1 and CDR2 from the germline V gene are SGHAT and FQNNGV. The CDR3 loop reads CASSPLALSSYEQYF. As DNA, the CDR3 is TGTGCCAGCAGCCCTCTAGCGCTGAGCTCCTACGAGCAGTACTTC.

This chain links TRBV10-3 with TRBJ2-3, with D unresolved. The CDR3 contains 14 residues. Germline CDR1 reads ENHRY; CDR2 reads SYGVKD. Trimming took 11 bases from V and 4 from J, leaving 19 bases between them. The DNA of the CDR3 is TGTGCCGCCAACTCCCCAAAGGATGCAGATACGCAGTATTTT. Amino acid sequence: CAANSPKDADTQYF.

Only a few counts were recorded for this clonotype. The CDR3, as DNA: TGTGCCAGTAGTATTTACGGGACCCAGTACTTC. Translating it yields CASSIYGTQYF. The rearrangement uses TRBV19 and TRBJ2-5; D gene unclear. This CDR3 has 11 amino acids. Per germline, CDR1 LNHDA and CDR2 SQIVND (reference sequence). V was shortened by 3 bases and J by 7 bases, with 6 bases between the two germline ends.

The V gene is TRBV28, the J gene TRBJ1-5; TRBD1 aligns across 7 bases. CDR3 length: 17 residues. Germline lookup yields CDR1 MDHEN and CDR2 SYDVKM. The J segment lost 3 bases and the V segment lost 6 bases, leaving 14 bases of the junction unmatched. CDR3 sequence: CASRPSGTEVFNQPQHF. The CDR3 nucleotides are TGTGCCAGCAGGCCCTCCGGGACAGAGGTTTTCAATCAGCCCCAGCATTTT.

The rearrangement links TRBV7-9 to TRBJ2-5, with 7 bases matching TRBD2. The CDR3 is 14 residues long. V lost 2 bases to trimming and J lost 2 bases; unmatched junction nucleotides: 2. Looked up from germline, CDR1 is SEHNR and CDR2 is FQNEAQ (reference sequence). The CDR3 spells CASSLTSAQETQYF. For the CDR3, the DNA is TGTGCCAGCAGCTTAACTAGCGCACAAGAGACCCAGTACTTC.

This chain links TRBV10-3 with TRBJ1-1; D gene unclear. Trimming took off 9 bases at V and 1 base at J, with 12 bases between the two ends. The CDR3 runs 13 residues. Germline V gene lookup returns CDR1 ENHRY and CDR2 SYGVKD. CDR3 nucleotide sequence: TGTGCCATACTTCGGCAGCCGAACACTGAAGCTTTCTTT. Protein: CAILRQPNTEAFF.

This clonotype was found a few times. The chain links TRBV5-5 to TRBJ2-7; possible D gene TRBD1, 6 bases. The CDR3 has 14 amino acids. CDR1 is SGHKS, CDR2 YYEKEE, per germline (reference sequence). Trimming stripped 4 bases from V and 5 bases from J, with 16 bases between. The CDR3 nucleotides are TGTGCCAGCAGCCGCAGGTGGGGGCTGGACGAGCAGTACTTC. Amino acid sequence: CASSRRWGLDEQYF. Full variable domain (remainder filled in from reference TRBV5-5 and TRBJ2-7): DAGVTQSPTHLIKTRGQQVTLRCSPISGHKSVSWYQQVLGQGPQFIFQYYEKEERGRGNFPDRFSARQFPNYSSELNVNALLLGDSALYLCASSRRWGLDEQYFGPGTRLTVT.

This clonotype came up a few times. The chain couples TRBV7-6 to TRBJ2-5, with D unclear. CDR1 and CDR2 (germline): SGHVS, FNYEAQ. This CDR3 is 14 amino acids long. V was trimmed by 5 bases and J by 5 bases, leaving 15 bases between them. The CDR3 region is CASSPFVMAETQYF. The CDR3 bases are TGTGCCAGCAGCCCCTTTGTGATGGCGGAGACCCAGTACTTC.

The V call is TRBV19, the J call TRBJ2-7; D not resolved. CDR1 is LNHDA and CDR2 is SQIVND in the germline V gene (reference sequence). V lost 4 bases to trimming and J lost 6 bases, with 13 bases between them. The CDR3 has 13 amino acids. CDR3 sequence reads: CASSTGRTGEQYF. The CDR3 nucleotides are TGTGCCAGTAGTACCGGACGAACGGGCGAGCAGTACTTC. The full variable domain, rest sourced from reference TRBV19 and TRBJ2-7, is DGGITQSPKYLFRKEGQNVTLSCEQNLNHDAMYWYRQDPGQGLRLIYYSQIVNDFQKGDIAEGYSVSREKKESFPLTVTSAQKNPTAFYLCASSTGRTGEQYFGPGTRLTVT.

This clonotype was counted only a few times. The chain joins TRBV27 to TRBJ2-2, with 9 bases fitting TRBD2. This CDR3 spans 16 amino acids. Unmatched junction bases numbered 10, after V lost 5 bases and J lost 6 bases. Germline-derived CDR1 and CDR2 are MNHEY and SMNVEV (reference sequence). The CDR3 spells CASSPGLAIDSGELFF. CDR3 coding DNA: TGTGCCAGCAGTCCAGGACTAGCGATTGATTCCGGGGAGCTGTTTTTT.

The V gene is TRBV20-1, the J gene TRBJ1-3, with D maybe TRBD1 (5 bases). The V gene's germline CDR1 is DFQATT and CDR2 SNEGSKA (reference sequence). The CDR3 runs 13 residues. V was clipped by 0 bases and J by 4 bases, with 7 bases between them. The CDR3 sequence: CSARDGGGNTIYF. The CDR3 nucleotides are TGCAGTGCTAGAGATGGGGGGGGAAACACCATATATTTT.

The chain combines TRBV5-4 with TRBJ2-7, with 9 positions matching TRBD1. The junction had 2 bases not matched to a gene; V was cut back by 5 bases and J by 5 bases. The CDR3 has 12 residues. Germline V lookup: CDR1 SGHNT, CDR2 YYREEE (reference sequence). The CDR3 loop reads CASRRTGDEQYF. In nucleotides, the CDR3 is TGTGCCAGCAGGAGGACAGGGGACGAGCAGTACTTC.